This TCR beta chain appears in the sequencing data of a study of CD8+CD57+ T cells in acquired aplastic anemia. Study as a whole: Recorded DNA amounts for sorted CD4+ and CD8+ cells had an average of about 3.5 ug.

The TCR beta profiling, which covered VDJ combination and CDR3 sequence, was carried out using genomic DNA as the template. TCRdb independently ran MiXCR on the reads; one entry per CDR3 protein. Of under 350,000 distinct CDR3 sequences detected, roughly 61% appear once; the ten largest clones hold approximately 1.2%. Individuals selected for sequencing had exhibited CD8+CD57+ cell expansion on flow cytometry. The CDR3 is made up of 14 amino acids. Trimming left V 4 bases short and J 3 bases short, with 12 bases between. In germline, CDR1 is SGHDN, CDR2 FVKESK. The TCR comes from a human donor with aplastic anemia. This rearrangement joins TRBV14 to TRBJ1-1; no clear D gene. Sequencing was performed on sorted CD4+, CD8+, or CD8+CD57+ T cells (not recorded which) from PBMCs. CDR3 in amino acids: CASSLYFGDTEAFF. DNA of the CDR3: TGTGCCAGCAGCCTGTATTTCGGGGACACTGAAGCTTTCTTT.